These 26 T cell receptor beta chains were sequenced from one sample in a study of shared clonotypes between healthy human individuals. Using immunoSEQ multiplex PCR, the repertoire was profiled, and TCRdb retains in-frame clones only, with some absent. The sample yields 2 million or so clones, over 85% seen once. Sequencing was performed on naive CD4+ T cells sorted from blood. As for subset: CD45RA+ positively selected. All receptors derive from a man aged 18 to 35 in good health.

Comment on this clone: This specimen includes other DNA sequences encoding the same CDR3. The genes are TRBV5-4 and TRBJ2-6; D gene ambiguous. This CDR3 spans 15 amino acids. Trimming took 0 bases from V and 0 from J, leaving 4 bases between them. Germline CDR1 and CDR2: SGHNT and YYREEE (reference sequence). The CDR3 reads CASSLDPSGANVLTF. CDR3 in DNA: TGTGCCAGCAGCTTGGATCCCTCTGGGGCCAACGTCCTGACTTTC.

The CDR3 reads CASSPGPRENTDTQYF. CDR3 nucleotide sequence: TGTGCCAGCAGCCCAGGACCCCGAGAGAACACAGATACGCAGTATTTT. The chain uses TRBV7-9 and TRBJ2-3; no firm D call. The CDR3 is 16 residues long. Between the trimmed V and J ends, which lost 5 bases and 2 bases, there was a span of 17 bases. The germline V gene encodes CDR1 SEHNR and CDR2 FQNEAQ (reference sequence).

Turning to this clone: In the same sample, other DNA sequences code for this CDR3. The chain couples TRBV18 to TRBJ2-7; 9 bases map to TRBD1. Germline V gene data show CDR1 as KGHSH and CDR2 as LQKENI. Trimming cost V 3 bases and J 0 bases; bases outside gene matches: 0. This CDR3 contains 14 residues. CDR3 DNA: TGTGCCAGCTCACCGGACAGGGGCTCCTACGAGCAGTACTTC. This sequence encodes CASSPDRGSYEQYF.

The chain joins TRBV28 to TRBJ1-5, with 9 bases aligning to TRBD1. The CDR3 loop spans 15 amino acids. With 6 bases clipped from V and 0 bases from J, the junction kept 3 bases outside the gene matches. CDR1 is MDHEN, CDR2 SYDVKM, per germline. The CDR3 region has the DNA TGTGCCAGCAGGGGACAGGGAGTTAGCAATCAGCCCCAGCATTTT. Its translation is CASRGQGVSNQPQHF.

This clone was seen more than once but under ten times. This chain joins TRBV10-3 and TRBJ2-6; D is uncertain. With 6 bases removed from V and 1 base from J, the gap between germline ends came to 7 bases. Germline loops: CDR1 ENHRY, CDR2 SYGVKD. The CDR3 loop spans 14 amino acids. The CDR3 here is CAIRMGSGANVLTF. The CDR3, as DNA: TGTGCCATCAGGATGGGTTCTGGGGCCAACGTCCTGACTTTC.

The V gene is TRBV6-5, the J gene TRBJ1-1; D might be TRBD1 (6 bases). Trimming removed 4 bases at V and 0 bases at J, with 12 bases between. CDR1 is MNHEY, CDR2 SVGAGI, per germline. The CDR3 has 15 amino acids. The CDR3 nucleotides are TGTGCCAGCAGTTCCACGACAGGAATGAACACTGAAGCTTTCTTT. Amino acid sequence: CASSSTTGMNTEAFF.

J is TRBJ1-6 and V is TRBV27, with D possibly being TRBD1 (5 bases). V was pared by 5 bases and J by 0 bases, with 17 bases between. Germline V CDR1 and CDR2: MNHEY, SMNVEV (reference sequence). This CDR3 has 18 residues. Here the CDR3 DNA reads TGTGCCAGCAGTCCCCGTGTAGGGACGGTCTCCTATAATTCACCCCTCCACTTT. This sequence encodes CASSPRVGTVSYNSPLHF.

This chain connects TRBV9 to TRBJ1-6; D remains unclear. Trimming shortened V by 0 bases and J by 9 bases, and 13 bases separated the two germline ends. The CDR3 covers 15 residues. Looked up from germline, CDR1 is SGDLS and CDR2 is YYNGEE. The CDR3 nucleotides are TGTGCCAGCAGCGTAGATGACCCTAGCGTTTCACCCCTCCACTTT. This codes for CASSVDDPSVSPLHF.

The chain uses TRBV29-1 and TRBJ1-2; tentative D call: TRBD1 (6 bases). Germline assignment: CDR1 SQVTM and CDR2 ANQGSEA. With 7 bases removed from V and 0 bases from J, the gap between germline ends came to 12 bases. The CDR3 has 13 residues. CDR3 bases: TGCAGCGCTGGGGACAAAGCTAACTATGGCTACACCTTC. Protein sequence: CSAGDKANYGYTF. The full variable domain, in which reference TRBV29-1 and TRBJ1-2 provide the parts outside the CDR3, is SAVISQKPSRDICQRGTSLTIQCQVDSQVTMMFWYRQQPGQSLTLIATANQGSEATYESGFVIDKFPISRPNLTFSTLTVSNMSPEDSSIYLCSAGDKANYGYTFGSGTRLTVV.

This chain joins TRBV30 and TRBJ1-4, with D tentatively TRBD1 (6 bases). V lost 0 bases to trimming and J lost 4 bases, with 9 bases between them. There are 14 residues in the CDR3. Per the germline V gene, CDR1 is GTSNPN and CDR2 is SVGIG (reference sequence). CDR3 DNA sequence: TGTGCCTGGAGTGTACCAGGGGATAATGAAAAACTGTTTTTT. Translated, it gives CAWSVPGDNEKLFF. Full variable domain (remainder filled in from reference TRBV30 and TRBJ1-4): SQTIHQWPATLVQPVGSPLSLECTVEGTSNPNLYWYRQAAGRGLQLLFYSVGIGQISSEVPQNLSASRPQDRQFILSSKKLLLSDSGFYLCAWSVPGDNEKLFFGSGTQLSVL.

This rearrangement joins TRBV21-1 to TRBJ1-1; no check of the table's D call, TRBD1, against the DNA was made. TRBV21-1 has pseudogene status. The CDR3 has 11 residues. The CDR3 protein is CASRTVPEAFF. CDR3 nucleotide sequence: TGTGCCAGCAGAACAGTCCCTGAAGCTTTCTTT.

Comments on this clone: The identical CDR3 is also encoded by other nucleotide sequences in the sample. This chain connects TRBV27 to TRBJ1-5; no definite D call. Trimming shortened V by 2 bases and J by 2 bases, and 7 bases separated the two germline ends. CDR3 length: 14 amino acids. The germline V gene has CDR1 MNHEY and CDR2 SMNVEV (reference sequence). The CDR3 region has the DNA TGTGCCAGCAGTTTAATAGGTGGCAATCAGCCCCAGCATTTT. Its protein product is CASSLIGGNQPQHF.

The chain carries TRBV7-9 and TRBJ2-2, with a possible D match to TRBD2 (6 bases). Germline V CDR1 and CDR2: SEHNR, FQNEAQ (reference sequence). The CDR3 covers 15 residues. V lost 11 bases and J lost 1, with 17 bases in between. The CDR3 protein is CAVTGRTQNTGELFF. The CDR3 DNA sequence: TGTGCCGTAACTGGGAGGACTCAGAACACCGGGGAGCTGTTTTTT.

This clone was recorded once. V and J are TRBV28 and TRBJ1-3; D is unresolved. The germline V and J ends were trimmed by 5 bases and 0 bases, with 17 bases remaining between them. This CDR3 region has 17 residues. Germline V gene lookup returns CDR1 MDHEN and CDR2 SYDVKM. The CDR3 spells CASSRLTVSSSGNTIYF. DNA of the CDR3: TGTGCCAGCAGTCGTTTGACGGTCTCGTCCTCTGGAAACACCATATATTTT.

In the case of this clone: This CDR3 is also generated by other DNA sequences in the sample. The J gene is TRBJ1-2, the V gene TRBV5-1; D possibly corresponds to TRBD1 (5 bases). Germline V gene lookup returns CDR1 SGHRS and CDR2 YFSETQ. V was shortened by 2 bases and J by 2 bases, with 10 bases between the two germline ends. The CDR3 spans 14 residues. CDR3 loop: CASSLGTGNYGYTF. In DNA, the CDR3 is TGCGCCAGCAGCTTAGGGACGGGAAACTATGGCTACACCTTC.

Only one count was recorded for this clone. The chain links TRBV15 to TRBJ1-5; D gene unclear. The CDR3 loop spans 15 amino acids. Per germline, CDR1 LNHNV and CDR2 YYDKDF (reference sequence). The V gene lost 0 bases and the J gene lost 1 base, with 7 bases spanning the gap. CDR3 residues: CATSREAGSNQPQHF. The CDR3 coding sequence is TGTGCCACCAGCAGAGAGGCGGGGAGCAATCAGCCCCAGCATTTT.

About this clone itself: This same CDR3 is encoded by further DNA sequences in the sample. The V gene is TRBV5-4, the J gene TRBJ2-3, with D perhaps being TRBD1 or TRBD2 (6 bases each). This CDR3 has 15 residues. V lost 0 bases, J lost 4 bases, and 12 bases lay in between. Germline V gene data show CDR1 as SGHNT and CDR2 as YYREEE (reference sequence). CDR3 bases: TGTGCCAGCAGCTTGGGGGGGGCCAGCGCAGATACGCAGTATTTT. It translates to CASSLGGASADTQYF.

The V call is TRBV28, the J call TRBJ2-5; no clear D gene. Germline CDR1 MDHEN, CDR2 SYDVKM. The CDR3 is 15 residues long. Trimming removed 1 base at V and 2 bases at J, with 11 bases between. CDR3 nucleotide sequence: TGTGCCAGCAGTTTATCTCAGGTGGGACAAGAGACCCAGTACTTC. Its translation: CASSLSQVGQETQYF.

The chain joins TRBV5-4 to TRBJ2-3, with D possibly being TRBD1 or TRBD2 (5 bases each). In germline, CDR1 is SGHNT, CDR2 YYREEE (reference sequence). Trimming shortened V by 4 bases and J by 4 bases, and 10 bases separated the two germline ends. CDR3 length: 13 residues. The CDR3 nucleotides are TGTGCCAGCAGCCGTGTGGGGGCAGATACGCAGTATTTT. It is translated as CASSRVGADTQYF. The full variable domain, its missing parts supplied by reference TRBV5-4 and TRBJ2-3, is ETGVTQSPTHLIKTRGQQVTLRCSSQSGHNTVSWYQQALGQGPQFIFQYYREEENGRGNFPPRFSGLQFPNYSSELNVNALELDDSALYLCASSRVGADTQYFGPGTRLTVL.

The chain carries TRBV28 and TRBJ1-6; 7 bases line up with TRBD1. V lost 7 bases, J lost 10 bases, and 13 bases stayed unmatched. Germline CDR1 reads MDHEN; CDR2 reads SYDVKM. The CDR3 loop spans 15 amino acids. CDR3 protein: CASKGSDRDVSPLHF. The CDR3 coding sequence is TGTGCCAGCAAAGGGAGTGACAGGGATGTCTCACCCCTCCACTTT.

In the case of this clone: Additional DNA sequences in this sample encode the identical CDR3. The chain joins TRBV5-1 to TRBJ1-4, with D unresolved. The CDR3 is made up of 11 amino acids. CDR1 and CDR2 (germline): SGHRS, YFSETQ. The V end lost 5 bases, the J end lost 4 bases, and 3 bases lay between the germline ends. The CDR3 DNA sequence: TGCGCCAGCAGGGATAATGAAAAACTGTTTTTT. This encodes CASRDNEKLFF.

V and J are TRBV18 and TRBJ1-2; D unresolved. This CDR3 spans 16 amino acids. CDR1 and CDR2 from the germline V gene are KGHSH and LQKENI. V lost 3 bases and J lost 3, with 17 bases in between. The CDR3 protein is CASSPYFTRSDYGYTF. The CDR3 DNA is TGTGCCAGCTCACCTTATTTCACTCGAAGCGACTATGGCTACACCTTC.

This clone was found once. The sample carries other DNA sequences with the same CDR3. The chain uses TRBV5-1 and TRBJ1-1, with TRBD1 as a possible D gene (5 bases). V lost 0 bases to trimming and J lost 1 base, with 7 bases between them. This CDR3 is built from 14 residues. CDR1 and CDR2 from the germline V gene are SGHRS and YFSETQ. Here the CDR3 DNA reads TGCGCCAGCAGCTTGGGCAGGGCGAACACTGAAGCTTTCTTT. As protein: CASSLGRANTEAFF.

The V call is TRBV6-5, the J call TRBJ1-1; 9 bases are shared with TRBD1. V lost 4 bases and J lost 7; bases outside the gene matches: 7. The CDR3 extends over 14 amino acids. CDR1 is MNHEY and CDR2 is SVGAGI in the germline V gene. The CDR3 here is CASSSNRGLGEAFF. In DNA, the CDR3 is TGTGCCAGCAGTTCGAACAGGGGGCTTGGTGAAGCTTTCTTT.

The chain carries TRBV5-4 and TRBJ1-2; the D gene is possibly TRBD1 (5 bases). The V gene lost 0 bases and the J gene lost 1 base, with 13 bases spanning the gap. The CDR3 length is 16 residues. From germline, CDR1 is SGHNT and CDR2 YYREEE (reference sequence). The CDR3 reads CASSLVSGRVNYGYTF. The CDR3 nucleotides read TGTGCCAGCAGCTTGGTTTCGGGCAGGGTTAACTATGGCTACACCTTC. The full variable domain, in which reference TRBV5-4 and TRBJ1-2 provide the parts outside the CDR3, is ETGVTQSPTHLIKTRGQQVTLRCSSQSGHNTVSWYQQALGQGPQFIFQYYREEENGRGNFPPRFSGLQFPNYSSELNVNALELDDSALYLCASSLVSGRVNYGYTFGSGTRLTVV.

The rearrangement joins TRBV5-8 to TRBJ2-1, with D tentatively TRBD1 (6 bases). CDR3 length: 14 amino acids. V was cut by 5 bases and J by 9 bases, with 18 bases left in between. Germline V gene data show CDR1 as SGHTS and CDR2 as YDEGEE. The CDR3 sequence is CASSYYRDAAEQFF. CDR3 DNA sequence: TGTGCCAGCAGTTATTACAGGGACGCGGCTGAGCAGTTCTTC.